This entry lists 28 T cell receptor beta chains sequenced from one sample in a study of vaccination effects on CD4 cells after COVID-19 (dated by TCRdb to the early 2020s). Preparation of the library involved the immunoSEQ multiplex PCR assay. TCRdb mirrors the immuneACCESS table, restricted to in-frame sequences. Some clones are absent from its copies; in checked studies, under half trace to an unresolved V gene, and the reason for the others is unknown. Within this sample are about 73,000 clones, with less than 75% of them counted one time only. Approximately 2.2% of the sample is held by the ten biggest clonotypes. These receptors' antigens are unknown. After more than nine days of culture, CD4+ T cells were isolated with the EasySep CD4+ T cell isolation kit. Participants received two doses of either the BNT162b2 or the mRNA-1273 mRNA SARS-CoV-2 vaccine. The sample consisted of CD4+ T cells from PBMCs cultured without peptide, taken after COVID-19 vaccination. These receptors all stem from a human donor who received a COVID-19 vaccine.

A few counts support this clone. The rearrangement uses TRBV6-5 and TRBJ1-6; the match to TRBD1 covers 7 bases. Looked up from germline, CDR1 is MNHEY and CDR2 is SVGAGI. V shed 6 bases, J shed 10 bases, and the junction held 6 bases outside the gene matches. This CDR3 spans 13 amino acids. The chain's CDR3 is CASSRGSESPLHF. The DNA for the CDR3 is TGTGCCAGCAGCAGGGGGTCGGAGTCACCCCTCCACTTT.

V and J are TRBV18 and TRBJ1-1; 8 bases match TRBD1. The CDR3 is 16 residues long. V lost 0 bases and J lost 4; bases outside the gene matches: 7. Germline CDR1 reads KGHSH; CDR2 reads LQKENI. CDR3: CASSPPRQGRGTEAFF. In DNA, the CDR3 is TGTGCCAGCTCACCACCCCGACAGGGGAGGGGCACTGAAGCTTTCTTT.

This chain connects TRBV19 to TRBJ1-1; D is unclear. The CDR3 has 15 amino acids. The germline V and J ends were trimmed by 3 bases and 0 bases, with 11 bases remaining between them. Germline loops: CDR1 LNHDA, CDR2 SQIVND (reference sequence). The CDR3 reads CASSISDLLNTEAFF. The CDR3, as DNA: TGTGCCAGTAGTATTAGTGACCTCCTGAACACTGAAGCTTTCTTT.

The table lists this clone with a few counts. The chain uses TRBV15 and TRBJ2-2; 8 bases line up with TRBD1. The CDR3 is made up of 17 amino acids. Germline values: CDR1 LNHNV, CDR2 YYDKDF (reference sequence). Losses at the gene ends were 3 bases for V and 5 bases for J; bases not matched to a gene: 11. This chain's CDR3 is CATSRAIGQGWTGELFF. In DNA, the CDR3 is TGTGCCACCAGCAGGGCAATTGGACAGGGTTGGACCGGGGAGCTGTTTTTT.

J is TRBJ1-2 and V is TRBV6-1, with TRBD1 as a possible D gene (5 bases). The CDR3 length is 14 residues. CDR1 is MNHNS and CDR2 is SASEGT in the germline V gene. Trimming took off 6 bases at V and 2 bases at J, with 13 bases between the two ends. The CDR3 protein is CASRPNRDNYGYTF. CDR3 in DNA: TGTGCCAGCAGGCCAAACCGGGACAACTATGGCTACACCTTC.

This chain links TRBV2 with TRBJ2-2; maybe TRBD2 (6 bases). Germline V lookup: CDR1 SNHLY, CDR2 FYNNEI. V was clipped by 6 bases and J by 2 bases, with 16 bases between them. This CDR3 has 16 residues. This CDR3 is CASRSLGGGNTGELFF. CDR3 sequence (DNA): TGTGCCAGCAGATCCCTTGGGGGAGGTAACACCGGGGAGCTGTTTTTT.

The chain couples TRBV7-2 to TRBJ1-1, with 7 bases that match TRBD1. Unmatched junction bases numbered 7, after V lost 5 bases and J lost 4 bases. The CDR3 consists of 14 residues. Germline V gives CDR1 SGHTA, CDR2 FQGNSA. The CDR3 DNA is TGTGCCAGCAGCCCGACAGGGTCGGTCACTGAAGCTTTCTTT. It encodes CASSPTGSVTEAFF. The variable domain in full, completed from reference TRBV7-2 and TRBJ1-1, reads GAGVSQSPSNKVTEKGKDVELRCDPISGHTALYWYRQSLGQGLEFLIYFQGNSAPDKSGLPSDRFSAERTGGSVSTLTIQRTQQEDSAVYLCASSPTGSVTEAFFGQGTRLTVV.

This clone was picked up one time. This sequence joins TRBV10-2 and TRBJ1-6; D remains unclear. The V gene's germline CDR1 is WSHSY and CDR2 SAAADI. The ends were cut back, 1 base at V and 7 bases at J, with 11 bases in the middle. The CDR3 extends over 15 amino acids. The chain's CDR3 is CASSEWPSGNSPLHF. For the CDR3, the DNA is TGCGCCAGCAGTGAGTGGCCCTCCGGGAATTCACCCCTCCACTTT.

The gene calls are TRBV5-6 and TRBJ2-5; D ambiguous. The V gene lost 4 bases and the J gene lost 2 bases, with 12 bases spanning the gap. This CDR3 region has 14 residues. Per the germline V gene, CDR1 is SGHDT and CDR2 is YYEEEE. The CDR3 DNA reads as TGTGCCAGCAGCCTCCTAACGGCGCAAGAGACCCAGTACTTC. This sequence encodes CASSLLTAQETQYF. Based on the CDR3 plus reference TRBV5-6 and TRBJ2-5, the full variable domain is DAGVTQSPTHLIKTRGQQVTLRCSPKSGHDTVSWYQQALGQGPQFIFQYYEEEERQRGNFPDRFSGHQFPNYSSELNVNALLLGDSALYLCASSLLTAQETQYFGPGTRLLVL.

This clone was found a few times. The chain carries TRBV19 and TRBJ2-3; D not resolved. This CDR3 is built from 13 residues. Trimming left V 2 bases short and J 5 bases short, with 8 bases between. CDR1 is LNHDA and CDR2 is SQIVND in the germline V gene (reference sequence). CDR3 nucleotides: TGTGCCAGTAGTATACGATGGAGAGATACGCAGTATTTT. It encodes CASSIRWRDTQYF.

The CDR3 nucleotides read TGTGCCAGCAGCCCCAGATCCCAGGCCCGACACACTGAAGCTTTCTTT. This codes for CASSPRSQARHTEAFF. This rearrangement joins TRBV7-8 to TRBJ1-1; D uncertain. Germline V gives CDR1 SGHVS, CDR2 FQNEAQ. V lost 5 bases, J lost 3 bases, and 19 bases lay in between. This CDR3 is 16 amino acids long.

The chain carries TRBV30 and TRBJ1-6; possibly TRBD1 for D (5 bases). The germline gives CDR1 GTSNPN, CDR2 SVGIG (reference sequence). V shed 0 bases and J shed 7 bases, with 13 bases lying between them. The CDR3 is 15 amino acids. CDR3 DNA sequence: TGTGCCTGGAGTGTACCGGGACGGGAGAATTCACCCCTCCACTTT. Amino acids: CAWSVPGRENSPLHF.

This clone was found a few times. This chain joins TRBV28 and TRBJ1-5, with 12 positions matching TRBD1. Trimming took 6 bases from V and 2 from J; bases not matched to a gene: 5. CDR3 length: 16 amino acids. Germline V gene data show CDR1 as MDHEN and CDR2 as SYDVKM. The CDR3 DNA is TGTGCCAGCAGAACGGGACAGGGGGCCGGCAATCAGCCCCAGCATTTT. It encodes CASRTGQGAGNQPQHF.

The V and J genes are TRBV10-1 and TRBJ2-4; 7 bases are shared with TRBD1. CDR3 length: 16 residues. Germline CDR1 is WNHNN and CDR2 is SYGVQD (reference sequence). After removal of 6 bases from V and 0 bases from J, the junction contained 8 bases not matched to a gene. The CDR3 DNA follows: TGCGCCAGCAGGGGAGAGGACAGGCTAGCCAAAAACATTCAGTACTTC. Its translation is CASRGEDRLAKNIQYF.

This chain links TRBV7-7 with TRBJ1-5; D is undetermined. Trimming took off 5 bases at V and 3 bases at J, with 20 bases between the two ends. The CDR3 has 17 residues. CDR1 and CDR2 (germline): SSHAT, FNYEAQ (reference sequence). CDR3: CASSRASGGKDNQPQHF. The CDR3 DNA reads as TGTGCCAGCAGCCGGGCTTCGGGAGGGAAGGACAATCAGCCCCAGCATTTT.

The V and J genes are TRBV24-1 and TRBJ2-2; D not resolved. Germline loops: CDR1 KGHDR, CDR2 SFDVKD. The CDR3 runs 14 residues. Between the trimmed V and J ends, which lost 4 bases and 4 bases, there was a span of 9 bases. This CDR3 reads CATSDPGSTGELFF. The CDR3 DNA is TGTGCCACCAGTGACCCAGGAAGCACCGGGGAGCTGTTTTTT.

V is TRBV28 and J is TRBJ2-7; unclear D gene. Germline CDR1 reads MDHEN; CDR2 reads SYDVKM. This CDR3 has 13 residues. Trimming removed 11 bases from V and 3 bases from J, with 17 bases in between. The CDR3 DNA reads as TGTGCCTCCTCGACCGCGCTTTACTACGAGCAGTACGTC. It is translated as CASSTALYYEQYV.

V and J are TRBV7-9 and TRBJ1-2; possibly TRBD1 for D (5 bases). With 5 bases removed from V and 10 bases from J, the gap between germline ends came to 17 bases. Germline V gene lookup returns CDR1 SEHNR and CDR2 FQNEAQ (reference sequence). CDR3 length: 13 residues. The CDR3 DNA sequence: TGTGCCAGCAGCCTCGGGACGATGGTAGCCTACACCTTC. The encoded protein is CASSLGTMVAYTF.

J is TRBJ2-7 and V is TRBV19; D not resolved. The length of the CDR3 is 14 residues. The germline V gene has CDR1 LNHDA and CDR2 SQIVND (reference sequence). The V and J ends lost 4 bases and 1 base respectively, with 11 bases between them. The CDR3 reads CASSKSGASYEQYV. CDR3 DNA: TGTGCCAGTAGTAAGTCAGGCGCGTCCTACGAGCAGTACGTC.

The sample holds a few counts of this clone. The chain employs TRBV2 and TRBJ1-4, with D possibly TRBD1 on 5 matching bases. Trimming removed 4 bases at V and 7 bases at J, with 13 bases between. The CDR3 runs 14 residues. CDR1 SNHLY and CDR2 FYNNEI come from the germline V gene. CDR3 region: CASSGGTSSEKLFF. The CDR3 coding sequence is TGTGCCAGCAGTGGAGGGACCAGCAGTGAAAAACTGTTTTTT.

A remark on this clone: Other DNA sequences in this sample translate to the same CDR3. The chain is built from TRBV5-1 and TRBJ1-2; D ambiguous. Trimming cost V 0 bases and J 2 bases, with 5 bases left between them. Germline CDR1 and CDR2: SGHRS and YFSETQ. The CDR3 is made up of 13 amino acids. CDR3 DNA: TGCGCCAGCAGCTTGGAAGGGAACTATGGCTACACCTTC. This encodes CASSLEGNYGYTF.

V usage is TRBV6-5 and J usage is TRBJ2-7; D call uncertain. This CDR3 has 11 amino acids. Deletions cut 8 bases from V and 6 bases from J, with 11 bases between. The germline gives CDR1 MNHEY, CDR2 SVGAGI. In DNA form, the CDR3 reads TGTGCCAGCGGAAGAGGAAGCGAGCAGTACGTC. Translating gives CASGRGSEQYV.

The table lists this clone with a few counts. This chain uses TRBV6-5 with TRBJ2-4; tentative D call: TRBD1 (5 bases). The V and J ends lost 2 bases and 9 bases respectively, with 11 bases between them. From germline, CDR1 is MNHEY and CDR2 SVGAGI. This CDR3 spans 13 amino acids. CDR3 sequence (DNA): TGTGCCAGCAGTTACGACAGTTACGGCATTCAGTACTTC. It translates to CASSYDSYGIQYF.

The genes are TRBV27 and TRBJ2-1; the D gene is possibly TRBD1 (5 bases). The CDR3 runs to 14 residues. Trimming took off 6 bases at V and 0 bases at J, with 9 bases between the two ends. Per germline, CDR1 MNHEY and CDR2 SMNVEV (reference sequence). CDR3 in DNA: TGTGCCAGCAGGAAGGGGCGCTCCTACAATGAGCAGTTCTTC. The encoded protein is CASRKGRSYNEQFF.

The chain combines TRBV3-1 (or the pseudogene TRBV3-2) with TRBJ2-5, with 7 bases aligning to TRBD2. Per the germline V gene, CDR1 is LGHDT and CDR2 is YNNKEL (reference sequence). V lost 5 bases and J lost 4; bases outside the gene matches: 7. The CDR3 is 14 amino acids. CDR3: CASSSREDLETQYF. DNA of the CDR3: TGTGCCAGCAGCTCCCGGGAGGACCTAGAGACCCAGTACTTC.

In its sample, this clone was seen a few times. The V gene is TRBV11-2, the J gene TRBJ2-7; D is uncertain. Trimming shortened V by 6 bases and J by 1 base, and 16 bases separated the two germline ends. The V gene's germline CDR1 is SGHAT and CDR2 FQNNGV. CDR3 size: 15 residues. The DNA of the CDR3 is TGTGCCAGCAGAAACACCACTCAATTTTCCTACGAGCAGTACGTC. It encodes CASRNTTQFSYEQYV.

This clone has only a few counts. The genes are TRBV30 and TRBJ2-3; D uncertain. The V gene's germline CDR1 is GTSNPN and CDR2 SVGIG (reference sequence). The CDR3 covers 16 residues. Between the trimmed V and J ends, which lost 0 bases and 3 bases, there was a span of 16 bases. The CDR3 DNA reads TGTGCCTGGAGTGTACAAAGGGTGATTTTGACAGATACGCAGTATTTT. This gives the protein CAWSVQRVILTDTQYF. Complete variable domain (other parts from reference TRBV30 and TRBJ2-3): SQTIHQWPATLVQPVGSPLSLECTVEGTSNPNLYWYRQAAGRGLQLLFYSVGIGQISSEVPQNLSASRPQDRQFILSSKKLLLSDSGFYLCAWSVQRVILTDTQYFGPGTRLTVL.

The chain uses TRBV18 and TRBJ1-1; D gene ambiguous. Trimming took off 1 base at V and 3 bases at J, with 6 bases between the two ends. The CDR3 totals 13 residues. CDR1 and CDR2 (germline): KGHSH, LQKENI. CDR3 sequence reads: CASSPQGDTEAFF. CDR3 nucleotides: TGTGCCAGCTCACCACAGGGAGACACTGAAGCTTTCTTT.